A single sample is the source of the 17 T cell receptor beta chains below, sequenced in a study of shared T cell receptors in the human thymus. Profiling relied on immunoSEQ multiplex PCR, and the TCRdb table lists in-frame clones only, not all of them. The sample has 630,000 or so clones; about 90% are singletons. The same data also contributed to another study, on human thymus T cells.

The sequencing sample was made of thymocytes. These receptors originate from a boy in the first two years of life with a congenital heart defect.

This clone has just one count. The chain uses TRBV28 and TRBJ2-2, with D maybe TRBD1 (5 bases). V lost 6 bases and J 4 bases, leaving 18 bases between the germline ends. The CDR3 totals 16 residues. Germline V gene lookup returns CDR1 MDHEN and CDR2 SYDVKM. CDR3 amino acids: CASSLFGWQGTGELFF. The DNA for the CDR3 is TGTGCCAGCAGCCTCTTCGGGTGGCAGGGCACCGGGGAGCTGTTTTTT.

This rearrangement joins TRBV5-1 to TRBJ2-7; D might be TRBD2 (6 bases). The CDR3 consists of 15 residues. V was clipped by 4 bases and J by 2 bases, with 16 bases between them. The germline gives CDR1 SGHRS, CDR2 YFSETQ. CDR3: CASSPGDLLAYEQYF. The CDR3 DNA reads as TGCGCCAGCAGCCCCGGGGACTTGCTTGCCTACGAGCAGTACTTC.

The CDR3 reads CSAGQNDTEAFF. The CDR3 coding sequence is TGCAGCGCTGGACAGAACGACACTGAAGCTTTCTTT. The rearrangement links TRBV29-1 to TRBJ1-1; tentatively, D is TRBD1 (6 bases). The CDR3 totals 12 residues. Germline V gene data show CDR1 as SQVTM and CDR2 as ANQGSEA. V was trimmed by 7 bases and J by 3 bases, leaving 12 bases between them.

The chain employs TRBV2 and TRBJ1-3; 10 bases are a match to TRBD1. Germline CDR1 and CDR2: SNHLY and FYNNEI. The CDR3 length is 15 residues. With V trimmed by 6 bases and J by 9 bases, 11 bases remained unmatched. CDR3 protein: CASRERQGANRTIYF. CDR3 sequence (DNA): TGTGCCAGCAGGGAGAGACAGGGGGCGAATCGCACCATATATTTT.

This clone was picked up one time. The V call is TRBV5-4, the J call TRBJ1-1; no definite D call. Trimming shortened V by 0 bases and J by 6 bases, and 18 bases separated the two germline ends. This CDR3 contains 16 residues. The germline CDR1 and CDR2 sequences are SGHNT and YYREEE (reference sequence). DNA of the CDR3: TGTGCCAGCAGCTTGGGGACGGTTTTCGGGAAGGCTGAAGCTTTCTTT. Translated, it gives CASSLGTVFGKAEAFF.

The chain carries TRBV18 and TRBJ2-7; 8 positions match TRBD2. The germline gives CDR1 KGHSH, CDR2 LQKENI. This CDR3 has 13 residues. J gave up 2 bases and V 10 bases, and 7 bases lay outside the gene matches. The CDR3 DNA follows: TGTGCCACCCGGACTAGCTATCCCTACGAGCAGTACTTC. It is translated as CATRTSYPYEQYF.

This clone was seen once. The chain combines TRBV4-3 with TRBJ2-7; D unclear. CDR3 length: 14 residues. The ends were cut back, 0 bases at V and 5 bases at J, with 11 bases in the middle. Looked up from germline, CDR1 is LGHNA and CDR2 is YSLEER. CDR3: CASSQEYRPDEQYF. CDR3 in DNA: TGCGCCAGCAGCCAAGAATACCGCCCGGACGAGCAGTACTTC.

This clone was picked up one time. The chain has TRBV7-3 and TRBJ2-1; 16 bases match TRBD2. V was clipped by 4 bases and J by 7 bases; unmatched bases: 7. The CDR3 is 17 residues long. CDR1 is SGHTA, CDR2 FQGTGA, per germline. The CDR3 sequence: CASSSGTSGGAGNEQFF. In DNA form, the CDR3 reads TGTGCCAGCAGCTCCGGGACTAGCGGGGGGGCCGGAAATGAGCAGTTCTTC.

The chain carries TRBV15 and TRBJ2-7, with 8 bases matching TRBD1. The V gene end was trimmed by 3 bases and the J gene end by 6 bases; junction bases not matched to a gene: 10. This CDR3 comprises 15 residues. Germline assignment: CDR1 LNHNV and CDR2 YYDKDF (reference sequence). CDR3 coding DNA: TGTGCCACCAGCAGTTTAGAGACAGGGGCCAGCGAGCAGTACTTC. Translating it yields CATSSLETGASEQYF. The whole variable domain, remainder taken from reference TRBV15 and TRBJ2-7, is DAMVIQNPRYQVTQFGKPVTLSCSQTLNHNVMYWYQQKSSQAPKLLFHYYDKDFNNEADTPDNFQSRRPNTSFCFLDIRSPGLGDTAMYLCATSSLETGASEQYFGPGTRLTVT.

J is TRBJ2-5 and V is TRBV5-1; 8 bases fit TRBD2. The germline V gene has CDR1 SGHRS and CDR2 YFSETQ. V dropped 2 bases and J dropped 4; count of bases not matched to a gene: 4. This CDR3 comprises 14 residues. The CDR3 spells CASSFGSGRETQYF. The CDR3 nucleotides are TGCGCCAGCAGCTTCGGGAGCGGGAGAGAGACCCAGTACTTC.

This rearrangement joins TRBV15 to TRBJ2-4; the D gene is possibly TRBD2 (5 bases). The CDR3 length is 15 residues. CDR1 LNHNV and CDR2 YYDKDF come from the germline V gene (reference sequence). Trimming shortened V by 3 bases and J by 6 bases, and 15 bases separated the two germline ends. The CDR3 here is CATSRRTGKGNIQYF. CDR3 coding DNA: TGTGCCACCAGCAGGAGGACCGGGAAGGGAAACATTCAGTACTTC.

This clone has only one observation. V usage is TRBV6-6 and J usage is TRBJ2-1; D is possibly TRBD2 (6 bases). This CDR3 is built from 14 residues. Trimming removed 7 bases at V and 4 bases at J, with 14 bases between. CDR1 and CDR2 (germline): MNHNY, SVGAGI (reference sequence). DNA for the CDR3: TGTGCCAGCACCTCGGGAGAAATGTACAATGAGCAGTTCTTC. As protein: CASTSGEMYNEQFF.

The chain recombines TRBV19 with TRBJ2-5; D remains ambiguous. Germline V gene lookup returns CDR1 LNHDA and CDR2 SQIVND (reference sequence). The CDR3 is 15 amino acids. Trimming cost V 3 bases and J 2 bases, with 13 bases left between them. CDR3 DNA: TGTGCCAGTAGTATCAAGAATGTCCAGCAAGAGACCCAGTACTTC. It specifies CASSIKNVQQETQYF.

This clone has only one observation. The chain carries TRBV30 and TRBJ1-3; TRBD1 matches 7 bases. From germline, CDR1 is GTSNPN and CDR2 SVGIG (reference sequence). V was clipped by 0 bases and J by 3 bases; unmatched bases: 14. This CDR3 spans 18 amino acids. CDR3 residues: CAWSVPSDRASGGNTIYF. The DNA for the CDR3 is TGTGCCTGGAGTGTACCCAGTGACAGGGCCTCTGGTGGAAACACCATATATTTT.

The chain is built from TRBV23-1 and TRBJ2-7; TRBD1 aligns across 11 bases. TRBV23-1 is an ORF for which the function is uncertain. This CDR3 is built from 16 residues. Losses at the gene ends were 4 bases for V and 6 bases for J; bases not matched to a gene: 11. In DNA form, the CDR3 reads TGCGCCAGCAGTCCAATTTGGGGGACAGGGGGTTGCGAGCAGTACTTC. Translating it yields CASSPIWGTGGCEQYF.

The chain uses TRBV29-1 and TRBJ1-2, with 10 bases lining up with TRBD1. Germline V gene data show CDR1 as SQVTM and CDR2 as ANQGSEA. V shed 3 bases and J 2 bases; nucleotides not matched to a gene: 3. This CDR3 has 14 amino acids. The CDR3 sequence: CSVDRDRGNYGYTF. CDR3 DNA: TGCAGCGTTGACAGGGACAGGGGAAACTATGGCTACACCTTC.

Here the CDR3 DNA reads TGTGCCAGCAGCGGGACATCCCCGGGAAACACCATATATTTT. Translating it yields CASSGTSPGNTIYF. The chain uses TRBV7-8 and TRBJ1-3; maybe TRBD1 (6 bases). The CDR3 has 14 residues. CDR1 and CDR2 (germline): SGHVS, FQNEAQ. The V end lost 5 bases, the J end lost 4 bases, and 12 bases lay between the germline ends.